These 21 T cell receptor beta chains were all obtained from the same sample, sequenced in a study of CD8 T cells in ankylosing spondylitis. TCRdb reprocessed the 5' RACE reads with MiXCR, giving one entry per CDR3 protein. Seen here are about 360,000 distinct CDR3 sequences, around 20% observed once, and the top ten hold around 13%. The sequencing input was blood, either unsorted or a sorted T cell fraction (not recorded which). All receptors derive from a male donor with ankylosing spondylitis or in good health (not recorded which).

CDR3: CASSRPTSGVYEQFF. The CDR3 DNA reads TGTGCCAGCAGCCGTCCGACTAGCGGGGTCTATGAGCAGTTCTTC. J is TRBJ2-1 and V is TRBV7-9; 11 bases map to TRBD2. The ends lost 5 bases at V and 8 bases at J; junction bases unmatched: 8. Germline loops: CDR1 SEHNR, CDR2 FQNEAQ (reference sequence). The length of the CDR3 is 15 residues.

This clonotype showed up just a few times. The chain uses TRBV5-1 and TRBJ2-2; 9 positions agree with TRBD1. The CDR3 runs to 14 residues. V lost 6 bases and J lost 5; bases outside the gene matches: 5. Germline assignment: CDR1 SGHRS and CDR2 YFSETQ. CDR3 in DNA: TGCGCCAGCACCCGGACAGGGGCAACCGGGGAGCTGTTTTTT. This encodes CASTRTGATGELFF.

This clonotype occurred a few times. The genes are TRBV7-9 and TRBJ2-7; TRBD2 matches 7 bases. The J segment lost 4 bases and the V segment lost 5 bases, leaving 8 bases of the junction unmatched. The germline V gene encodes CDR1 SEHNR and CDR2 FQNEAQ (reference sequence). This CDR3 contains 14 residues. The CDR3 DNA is TGTGCCAGCAGCCTGACTAGCATCGGGTACGAGCAGTACTTC. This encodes CASSLTSIGYEQYF.

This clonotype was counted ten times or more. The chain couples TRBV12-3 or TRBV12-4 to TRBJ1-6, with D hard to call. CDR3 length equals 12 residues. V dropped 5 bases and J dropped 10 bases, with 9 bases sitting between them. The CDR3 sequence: CASSPGWSPLHF. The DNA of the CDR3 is TGTGCCAGCAGTCCTGGTTGGTCACCCCTCCACTTT.

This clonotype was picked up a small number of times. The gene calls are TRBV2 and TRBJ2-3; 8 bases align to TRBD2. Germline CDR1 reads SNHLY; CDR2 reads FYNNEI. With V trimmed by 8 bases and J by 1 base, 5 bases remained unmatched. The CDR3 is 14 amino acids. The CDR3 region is CASSGGVRTDTQYF. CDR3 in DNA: TGTGCCAGCTCGGGAGGGGTCCGCACAGATACGCAGTATTTT.

The CDR3 region is CASSPRGGGPYNEQFF. The CDR3, as DNA: TGTGCCAGCAGCCCTCGGGGCGGGGGGCCGTATAATGAGCAGTTCTTC. This chain links TRBV7-9 with TRBJ2-1; 8 bases match TRBD2. V dropped 5 bases and J dropped 7; count of bases not matched to a gene: 13. This CDR3 spans 16 amino acids. Germline V CDR1 and CDR2: SEHNR, FQNEAQ (reference sequence).

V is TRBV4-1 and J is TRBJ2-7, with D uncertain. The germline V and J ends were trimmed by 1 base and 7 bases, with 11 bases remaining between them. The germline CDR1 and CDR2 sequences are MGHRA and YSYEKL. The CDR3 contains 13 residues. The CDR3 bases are TGCGCCAGCAGCCAAGTTTTTGCCCGGGAGCAGTACTTC. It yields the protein CASSQVFAREQYF.

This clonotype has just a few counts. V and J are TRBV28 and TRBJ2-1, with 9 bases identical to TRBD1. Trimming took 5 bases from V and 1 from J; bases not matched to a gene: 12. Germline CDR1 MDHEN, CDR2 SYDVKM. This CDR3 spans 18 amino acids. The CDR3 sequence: CASSLDRDRDGSYNEQFF. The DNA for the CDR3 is TGTGCCAGCAGTCTCGACCGGGACAGGGACGGTTCCTACAATGAGCAGTTCTTC.

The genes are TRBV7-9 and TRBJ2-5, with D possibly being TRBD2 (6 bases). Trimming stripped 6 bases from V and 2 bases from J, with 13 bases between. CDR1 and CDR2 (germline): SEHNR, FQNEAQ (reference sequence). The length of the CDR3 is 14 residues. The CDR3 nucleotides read TGTGCCAGCAGACATAGGGAGGCTCAAGAGACCCAGTACTTC. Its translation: CASRHREAQETQYF. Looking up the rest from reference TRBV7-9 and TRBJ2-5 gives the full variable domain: DTGVSQNPRHKITKRGQNVTFRCDPISEHNRLYWYRQTLGQGPEFLTYFQNEAQLEKSRLLSDRFSAERPKGSFSTLEIQRTEQGDSAMYLCASRHREAQETQYFGPGTRLLVL.

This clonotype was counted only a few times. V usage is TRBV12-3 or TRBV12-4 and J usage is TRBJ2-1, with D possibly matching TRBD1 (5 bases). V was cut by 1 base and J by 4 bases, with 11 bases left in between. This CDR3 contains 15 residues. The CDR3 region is CASSLGGRDYNEQFF. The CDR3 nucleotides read TGTGCCAGCAGTTTAGGCGGCAGGGATTACAATGAGCAGTTCTTC.

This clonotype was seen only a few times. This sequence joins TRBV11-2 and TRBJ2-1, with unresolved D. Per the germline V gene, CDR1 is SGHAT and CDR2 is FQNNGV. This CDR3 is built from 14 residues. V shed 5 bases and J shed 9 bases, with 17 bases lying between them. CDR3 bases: TGTGCCAGCAGCCCCCCTGACGGACGCGGTGAGCAGTTCTTC. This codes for CASSPPDGRGEQFF.

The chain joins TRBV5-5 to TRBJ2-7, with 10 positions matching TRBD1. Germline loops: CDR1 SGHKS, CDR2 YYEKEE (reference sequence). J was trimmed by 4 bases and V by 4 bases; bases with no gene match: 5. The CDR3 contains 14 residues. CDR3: CASSPGTGVYEQYF. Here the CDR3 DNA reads TGTGCCAGCAGCCCCGGGACAGGGGTTTACGAGCAGTACTTC.

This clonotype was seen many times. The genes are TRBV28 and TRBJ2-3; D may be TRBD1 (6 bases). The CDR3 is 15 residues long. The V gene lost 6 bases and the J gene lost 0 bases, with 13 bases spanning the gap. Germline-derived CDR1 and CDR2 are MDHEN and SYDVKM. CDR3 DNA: TGTGCCAGCAGCGGACAGCTTCTAAGCACAGATACGCAGTATTTT. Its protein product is CASSGQLLSTDTQYF.

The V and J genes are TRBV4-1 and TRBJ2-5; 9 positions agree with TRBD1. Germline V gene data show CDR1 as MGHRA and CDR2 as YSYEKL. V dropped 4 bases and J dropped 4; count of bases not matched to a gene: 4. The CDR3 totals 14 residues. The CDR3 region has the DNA TGCGCCAGCAGCCCAGGGACAGGGTCAGAGACCCAGTACTTC. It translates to CASSPGTGSETQYF.

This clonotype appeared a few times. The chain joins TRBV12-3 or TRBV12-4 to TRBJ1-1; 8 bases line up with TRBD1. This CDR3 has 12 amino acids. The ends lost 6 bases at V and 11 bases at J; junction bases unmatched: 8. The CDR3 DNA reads TGTGCCAGCAGGGGGACAGGTATTCGGGCTTTCTTT. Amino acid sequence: CASRGTGIRAFF.

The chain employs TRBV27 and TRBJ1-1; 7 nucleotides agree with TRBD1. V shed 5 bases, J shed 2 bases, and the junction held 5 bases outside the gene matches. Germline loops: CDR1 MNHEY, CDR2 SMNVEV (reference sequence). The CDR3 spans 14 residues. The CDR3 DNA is TGTGCCAGCAGTACTGGACAGGCCAACACTGAAGCTTTCTTT. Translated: CASSTGQANTEAFF.

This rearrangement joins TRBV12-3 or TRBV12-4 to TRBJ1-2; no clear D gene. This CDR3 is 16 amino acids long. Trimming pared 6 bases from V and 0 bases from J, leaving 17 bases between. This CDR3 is CASSSLTESSNYGYTF. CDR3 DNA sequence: TGTGCCAGCAGCTCCCTGACGGAGTCATCTAACTATGGCTACACCTTC.

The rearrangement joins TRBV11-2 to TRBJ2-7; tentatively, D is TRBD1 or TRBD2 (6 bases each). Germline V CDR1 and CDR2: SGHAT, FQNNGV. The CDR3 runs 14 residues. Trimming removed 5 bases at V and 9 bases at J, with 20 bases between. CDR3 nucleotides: TGTGCCAGCAGCGGCCCGGGGGCTCCAGCGCCGCAGTACTTC. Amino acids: CASSGPGAPAPQYF.

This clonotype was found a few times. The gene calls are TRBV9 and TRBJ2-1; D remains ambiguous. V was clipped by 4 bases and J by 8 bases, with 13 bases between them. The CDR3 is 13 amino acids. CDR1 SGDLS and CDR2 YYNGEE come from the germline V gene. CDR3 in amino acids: CASSLTPVDEQFF. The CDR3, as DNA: TGTGCCAGCAGCTTGACCCCCGTAGATGAGCAGTTCTTC.

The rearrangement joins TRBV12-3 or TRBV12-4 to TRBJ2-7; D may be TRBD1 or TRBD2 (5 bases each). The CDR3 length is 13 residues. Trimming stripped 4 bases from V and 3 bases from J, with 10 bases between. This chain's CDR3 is CASSSGRNYEQYF. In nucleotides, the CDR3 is TGTGCCAGCAGTTCGGGACGCAACTACGAGCAGTACTTC.

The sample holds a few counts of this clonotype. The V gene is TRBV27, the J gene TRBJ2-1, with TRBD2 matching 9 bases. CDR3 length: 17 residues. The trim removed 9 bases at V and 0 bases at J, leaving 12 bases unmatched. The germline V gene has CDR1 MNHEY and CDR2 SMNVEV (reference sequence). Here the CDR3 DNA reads TGTGCCAGTGGGACTGGCGGGGGGGCCATCTCCTACAATGAGCAGTTCTTC. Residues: CASGTGGGAISYNEQFF.